A single sample gave rise to the 20 T cell receptor beta chains below, sequenced in a study of T cell repertoires in ileal Crohn's disease. TCRdb's table, derived via immunoSEQ multiplex PCR, lists solely in-frame clones and lacks some. The repertoire holds 11,000 or so clones, approximately 72% seen once, with 13% to 15% in the top ten. As for time point: neoterminal ileum biopsy at postoperative endoscopy, about 6 months after surgery. The sequenced material came from ileal tissue. Every receptor here comes from an adult with Crohn's disease.

This chain uses TRBV5-6 with TRBJ2-7, with TRBD1 matching 9 bases. The CDR3 has 15 residues. Trimming removed 1 base from V and 6 bases from J; junction bases left unmatched: 8. CDR1 is SGHDT, CDR2 YYEEEE, per germline. The CDR3 nucleotides are TGTGCCAGCAGCTTGACCGGGACAGGGCTTACCGAGCAGTACTTC. This codes for CASSLTGTGLTEQYF.

V gene TRBV9 combines with J gene TRBJ1-1; D ambiguous. Trimming cost V 0 bases and J 7 bases, with 10 bases left between them. This CDR3 contains 13 residues. CDR1 and CDR2 (germline): SGDLS, YYNGEE. CDR3 sequence reads: CASSVVPGGEAFF. The CDR3 DNA reads as TGTGCCAGCAGCGTAGTTCCAGGTGGTGAAGCTTTCTTT.

The chain is built from TRBV5-4 and TRBJ1-2; 8 bases fit TRBD1. There are 13 residues in the CDR3. Unmatched junction bases numbered 8, after V lost 5 bases and J lost 8 bases. Per germline, CDR1 SGHNT and CDR2 YYREEE (reference sequence). CDR3 amino acids: CASSLTGVRGYTF. CDR3 nucleotides: TGTGCCAGCAGTTTGACAGGGGTTAGGGGCTACACCTTC.

The chain is built from TRBV2 and TRBJ2-5; 7 bases match TRBD2. CDR1 and CDR2 (germline): SNHLY, FYNNEI. This CDR3 region has 15 residues. V lost 4 bases, J lost 3 bases, and 8 bases stayed unmatched. For the CDR3, the DNA is TGTGCCAGCAGTGTTTTGCGGGGGACGAAAGAGACCCAGTACTTC. Encoded protein: CASSVLRGTKETQYF.

V gene TRBV10-3 combines with J gene TRBJ2-2, with 9 bases fitting TRBD2. Germline CDR1 ENHRY, CDR2 SYGVKD. The CDR3 is made up of 16 amino acids. V gave up 3 bases and J gave up 7 bases; unmatched junction bases: 9. The CDR3 nucleotides are TGTGCCATCAGTGATGGCGGGGGGGCCTTTAACGGGGAGCTGTTTTTT. Its protein is CAISDGGGAFNGELFF.

This clone was observed once. CDR3 in amino acids: CASSKGVNQPQHF. The CDR3, as DNA: TGTGCCAGTAGTAAGGGGGTCAATCAGCCCCAGCATTTT. This chain uses TRBV19 with TRBJ1-5; tentative D call: TRBD1 (6 bases). Germline V CDR1 and CDR2: LNHDA, SQIVND (reference sequence). This CDR3 spans 13 amino acids. Trimming removed 4 bases at V and 3 bases at J, with 7 bases between.

The chain carries TRBV19 and TRBJ2-3, with 10 bases fitting TRBD2. The CDR3 is made up of 15 amino acids. V lost 3 bases and J lost 5; bases outside the gene matches: 5. The germline V gene encodes CDR1 LNHDA and CDR2 SQIVND (reference sequence). This chain's CDR3 is CASSMLAGAGDTQYF. The DNA of the CDR3 is TGTGCCAGTAGTATGCTAGCGGGGGCGGGAGATACGCAGTATTTT. The complete variable domain, with remaining parts taken from reference TRBV19 and TRBJ2-3, reads DGGITQSPKYLFRKEGQNVTLSCEQNLNHDAMYWYRQDPGQGLRLIYYSQIVNDFQKGDIAEGYSVSREKKESFPLTVTSAQKNPTAFYLCASSMLAGAGDTQYFGPGTRLTVL.

The V and J genes are TRBV7-6 and TRBJ2-7; 8 bases map to TRBD2. CDR3 length equals 15 residues. Germline V gene sequence: CDR1 SGHVS, CDR2 FNYEAQ. With 5 bases clipped from V and 0 bases from J, the junction kept 6 bases outside the gene matches. In nucleotides, the CDR3 is TGTGCCAGCAGCCCCGGGCGGGGGGCCTCCTACGAGCAGTACTTC. It specifies CASSPGRGASYEQYF.

This clone showed up just a few times. This chain links TRBV11-2 with TRBJ2-7; D may be TRBD2 (5 bases). Trimming shortened V by 5 bases and J by 4 bases, and 9 bases separated the two germline ends. CDR3 length equals 12 residues. Germline V lookup: CDR1 SGHAT, CDR2 FQNNGV. Written as DNA, the CDR3 is TGTGCCAGCAGCCCCGGAGGATACGAGCAGTACTTC. This sequence encodes CASSPGGYEQYF.

The chain employs TRBV11-2 and TRBJ2-3; D uncertain. The CDR3 loop spans 14 amino acids. Trimming pared 0 bases from V and 0 bases from J, leaving 4 bases between. Per germline, CDR1 SGHAT and CDR2 FQNNGV. The CDR3 DNA reads TGTGCCAGCAGCTTAGACGTCAGCACAGATACGCAGTATTTT. Protein: CASSLDVSTDTQYF.

This chain uses TRBV11-3 with TRBJ2-2; 7 positions match TRBD1. V shed 2 bases, J shed 4 bases, and the junction held 7 bases outside the gene matches. CDR1 and CDR2 (germline): SGHNT, YENEEA. The CDR3 totals 16 residues. CDR3 protein: CASSLTRGLSTGELFF. The CDR3, as DNA: TGTGCCAGCAGCTTAACTAGGGGGCTGAGCACCGGGGAGCTGTTTTTT.

The chain combines TRBV7-2 with TRBJ1-2, with D perhaps TRBD1 (5 bases). Looked up from germline, CDR1 is SGHTA and CDR2 is FQGNSA. The CDR3 has 15 amino acids. The V end was cut by 0 bases, the J end by 3 bases, with 11 bases between. In DNA, the CDR3 is TGTGCCAGCAGCTTAGCCGCCAGGGCCCACTATGGCTACACCTTC. Amino acid sequence: CASSLAARAHYGYTF.

The chain is built from TRBV10-2 and TRBJ2-7, with 10 bases aligning to TRBD1. Germline trimming cut 8 bases from V and 4 bases from J; bases unmatched to any gene: 2. The CDR3 consists of 12 residues. CDR1 is WSHSY, CDR2 SAAADI, per germline. For the CDR3, the DNA is TGCGCCAGCCGGGACAGGGGTTACGAGCAGTACTTC. Translating gives CASRDRGYEQYF.

The rearrangement joins TRBV29-1 to TRBJ1-1; 7 bases match TRBD1. The CDR3 spans 12 residues. The junction had 2 bases not matched to a gene; V was cut back by 3 bases and J by 4 bases. Germline V gives CDR1 SQVTM, CDR2 ANQGSEA. CDR3 protein: CSVESGGTEAFF. Written as DNA, the CDR3 is TGCAGCGTTGAGTCAGGGGGCACTGAAGCTTTCTTT. The full variable domain, its missing parts supplied by reference TRBV29-1 and TRBJ1-1, is SAVISQKPSRDICQRGTSLTIQCQVDSQVTMMFWYRQQPGQSLTLIATANQGSEATYESGFVIDKFPISRPNLTFSTLTVSNMSPEDSSIYLCSVESGGTEAFFGQGTRLTVV.

This clone was recorded a few times. This rearrangement joins TRBV12-5 to TRBJ1-1; D not resolved. V shed 5 bases and J shed 5 bases, with 15 bases lying between them. The CDR3 is made up of 14 amino acids. The germline gives CDR1 LGHNT, CDR2 FRNRAP. CDR3 coding DNA: TGTGCTAGTGGTCCCCAAGACCGGAGGACTGAAGCTTTCTTT. It is translated as CASGPQDRRTEAFF.

The gene calls are TRBV7-9 and TRBJ1-1; D is uncertain. CDR3 size: 14 residues. Per germline, CDR1 SEHNR and CDR2 FQNEAQ (reference sequence). Deletions cut 3 bases from V and 5 bases from J, with 13 bases between. In DNA form, the CDR3 reads TGTGCCAGCAGCTTTATCGGTCGTGTAACTGAAGCTTTCTTT. It translates to CASSFIGRVTEAFF.

This chain connects TRBV5-4 to TRBJ1-1; possibly TRBD1 for D (5 bases). Trimming cost V 4 bases and J 0 bases, with 10 bases left between them. Germline-derived CDR1 and CDR2 are SGHNT and YYREEE (reference sequence). The CDR3 has 14 amino acids. The CDR3 DNA is TGTGCCAGCAGCAACAGGCGAGTGAACACTGAAGCTTTCTTT. Protein sequence: CASSNRRVNTEAFF.

To note about this clone: The sample carries other DNA sequences with the same CDR3. This chain joins TRBV6-5 and TRBJ1-2; D might be TRBD1 (6 bases). The length of the CDR3 is 15 residues. With 3 bases removed from V and 2 bases from J, the gap between germline ends came to 13 bases. Germline V gives CDR1 MNHEY, CDR2 SVGAGI. The CDR3 DNA reads TGTGCCAGCAGTTATTCGGGACACGAAAACTATGGCTACACCTTC. The encoded protein is CASSYSGHENYGYTF.

This clone occurred a few times. V is TRBV4-3 and J is TRBJ2-2; the D is unclear. V lost 4 bases and J lost 3, with 3 bases in between. The CDR3 sequence is 12 residues long. The germline V gene has CDR1 LGHNA and CDR2 YSLEER. This CDR3 is CASSPDTGELFF. The CDR3 nucleotides are TGCGCCAGCAGCCCGGACACCGGGGAGCTGTTTTTT.

Relative to its sample, this clone is medium-sized (0.01 to 0.1%). V usage is TRBV27 and J usage is TRBJ1-5; perhaps TRBD1 as D (5 bases). V was shortened by 6 bases and J by 6 bases, with 12 bases between the two germline ends. CDR1 is MNHEY and CDR2 is SMNVEV in the germline V gene (reference sequence). The CDR3 runs 13 residues. CDR3 sequence: CASSRREGQPQHF. The CDR3 DNA reads TGTGCCAGCAGCCGCAGGGAAGGTCAGCCCCAGCATTTT.